These 4 T cell receptor beta chains share one sample of origin, sequenced in a study of cytomegalovirus exposure and HLA in healthy donors. PCR primers comprised 60 Vbeta and 13 Jbeta primers. Assay used: immunoSEQ multiplex PCR; TCRdb lists only in-frame clones, some missing. The sample has fewer than 100,000 clones. Sequences were obtained from PBMCs. The receptors come from a man in his fifties or sixties in good health and CMV-seronegative.

The chain uses TRBV28 and TRBJ1-1, with 8 bases lining up with TRBD1. With 6 bases clipped from V and 3 bases from J, the junction kept 9 bases outside the gene matches. The CDR3 sequence is 15 residues long. Germline CDR1 MDHEN, CDR2 SYDVKM. CDR3 DNA: TGTGCCAGCAGGCCGACAGGGGAATTTCACACTGAAGCTTTCTTT. It codes for CASRPTGEFHTEAFF.

In the case of this clone: Sequence at one end of the junction differs from germline and may be a read error. The V and J genes are TRBV29-1 and TRBJ1-2; D is perhaps TRBD1 (5 bases). The CDR3 has 14 amino acids. Germline V gene lookup returns CDR1 SQVTM and CDR2 ANQGSEA. CDR3 DNA sequence: TGCAGCGTTGACCGGCCAGGGTCTAACTATGGCTACTCCTTC. Protein: CSVDRPGSNYGYSF.

The rearrangement links TRBV15 to TRBJ2-7; TRBD1 matches at 10 bases. Germline CDR1 LNHNV, CDR2 YYDKDF (reference sequence). The CDR3 sequence is 15 residues long. V lost 1 base, J lost 3 bases, and 3 bases stayed unmatched. In nucleotides, the CDR3 is TGTGCCACCAGCAGAGCGACAGGGGGCGGCTACGAGCAGTACTTC. Translation gives CATSRATGGGYEQYF.

The CDR3: CASSASGYGYTF. In nucleotides, the CDR3 is TGTGCCAGCAGTGCATCAGGGTATGGCTACACCTTC. The chain employs TRBV2 and TRBJ1-2, with a possible D match to TRBD1 (5 bases). The CDR3 sequence is 12 residues long. V gave up 4 bases and J gave up 5 bases, with 8 bases separating them. Germline assignment: CDR1 SNHLY and CDR2 FYNNEI.